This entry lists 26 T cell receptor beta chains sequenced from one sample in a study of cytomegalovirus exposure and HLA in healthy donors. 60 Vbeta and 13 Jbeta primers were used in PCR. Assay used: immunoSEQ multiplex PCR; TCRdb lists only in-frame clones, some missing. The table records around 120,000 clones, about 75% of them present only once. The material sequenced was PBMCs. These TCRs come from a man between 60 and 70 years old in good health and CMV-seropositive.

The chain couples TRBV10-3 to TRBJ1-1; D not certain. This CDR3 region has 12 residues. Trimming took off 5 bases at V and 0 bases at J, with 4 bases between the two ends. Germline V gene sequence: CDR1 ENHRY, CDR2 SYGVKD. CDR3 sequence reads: CAISTVNTEAFF. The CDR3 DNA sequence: TGTGCCATCAGTACTGTGAACACTGAAGCTTTCTTT.

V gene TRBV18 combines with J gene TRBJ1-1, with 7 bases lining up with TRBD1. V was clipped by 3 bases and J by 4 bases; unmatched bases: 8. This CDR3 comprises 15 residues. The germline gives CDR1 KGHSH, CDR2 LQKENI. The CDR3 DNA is TGTGCCAGCTCACCGGAGGGGGCCGTATTCACTGAAGCTTTCTTT. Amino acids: CASSPEGAVFTEAFF.

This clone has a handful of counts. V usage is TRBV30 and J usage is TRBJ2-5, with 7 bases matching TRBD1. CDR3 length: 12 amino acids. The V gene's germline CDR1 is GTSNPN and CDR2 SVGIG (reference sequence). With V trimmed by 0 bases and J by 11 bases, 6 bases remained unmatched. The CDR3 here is CAWSVTGWGQYF. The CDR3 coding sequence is TGTGCCTGGAGTGTGACAGGGTGGGGGCAGTACTTC.

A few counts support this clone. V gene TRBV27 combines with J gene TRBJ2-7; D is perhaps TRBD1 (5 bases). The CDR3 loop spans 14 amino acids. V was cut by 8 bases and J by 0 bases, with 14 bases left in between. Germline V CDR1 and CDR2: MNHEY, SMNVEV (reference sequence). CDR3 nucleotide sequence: TGTGCCAGCTCCCTGGACACCAGCTCCTACGAGCAGTACTTC. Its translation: CASSLDTSSYEQYF.

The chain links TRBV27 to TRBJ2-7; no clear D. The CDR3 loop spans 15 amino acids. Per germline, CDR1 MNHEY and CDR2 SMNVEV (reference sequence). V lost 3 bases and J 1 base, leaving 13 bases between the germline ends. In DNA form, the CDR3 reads TGTGCCAGCAGTTTCGGTCTTCCCCGGTCCTACGAGCAGTACTTC. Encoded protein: CASSFGLPRSYEQYF.

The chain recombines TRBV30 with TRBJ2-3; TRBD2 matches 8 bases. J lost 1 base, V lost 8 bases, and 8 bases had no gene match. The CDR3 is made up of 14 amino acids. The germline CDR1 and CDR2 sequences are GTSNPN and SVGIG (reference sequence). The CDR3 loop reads CAGSVSGGTDTQYF. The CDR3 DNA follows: TGTGCCGGCTCGGTTAGCGGGGGCACAGATACGCAGTATTTT.

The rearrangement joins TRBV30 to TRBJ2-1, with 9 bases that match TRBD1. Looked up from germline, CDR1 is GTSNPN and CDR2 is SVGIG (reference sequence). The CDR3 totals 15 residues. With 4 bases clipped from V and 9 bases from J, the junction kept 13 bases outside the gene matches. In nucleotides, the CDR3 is TGTGCCTGGAAACTCCGGGACAGGGATTCGGGTGAGCAGTTCTTC. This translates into CAWKLRDRDSGEQFF.

CDR3 bases: TGCGCCAGCAGATTCGGGGTGGGCGATGAGCAGTTCTTC. It is translated as CASRFGVGDEQFF. The V gene is TRBV23-1, the J gene TRBJ2-1, with TRBD2 as a possible D gene (5 bases). TRBV23-1 is designated an ORF whose function remains uncertain. Between the trimmed V and J ends, which lost 6 bases and 8 bases, there was a span of 14 bases. The CDR3 consists of 13 residues.

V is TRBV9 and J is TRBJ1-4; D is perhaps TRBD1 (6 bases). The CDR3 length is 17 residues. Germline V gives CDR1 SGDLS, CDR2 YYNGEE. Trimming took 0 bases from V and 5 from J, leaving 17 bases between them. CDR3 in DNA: TGTGCCAGCAGCGTAGCCCACGGACAGACACAAAATGAAAAACTGTTTTTT. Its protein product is CASSVAHGQTQNEKLFF.

For the CDR3, the DNA is TGTGCCAGCTCACTAACAGATAATGGCGCTGGCTTGAATTCACCCCTCCACTTT. It encodes CASSLTDNGAGLNSPLHF. The J gene is TRBJ1-6, the V gene TRBV18; D not resolved. The CDR3 spans 18 residues. Germline values: CDR1 KGHSH, CDR2 LQKENI. V lost 4 bases and J 7 bases, leaving 23 bases between the germline ends.

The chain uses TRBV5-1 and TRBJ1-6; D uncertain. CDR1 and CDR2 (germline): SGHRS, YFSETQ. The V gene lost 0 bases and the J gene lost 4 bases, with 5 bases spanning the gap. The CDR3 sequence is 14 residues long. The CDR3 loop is CASSLAQYNSPLHF. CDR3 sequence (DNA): TGCGCCAGCAGCTTGGCTCAGTATAATTCACCCCTCCACTTT.

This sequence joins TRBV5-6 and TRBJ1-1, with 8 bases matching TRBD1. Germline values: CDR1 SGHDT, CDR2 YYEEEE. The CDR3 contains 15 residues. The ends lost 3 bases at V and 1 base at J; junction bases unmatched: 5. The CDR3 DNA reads TGTGCCAGCAGCTCGACAGGGGTGGGGAACACTGAAGCTTTCTTT. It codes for CASSSTGVGNTEAFF.

CDR3 amino acids: CASSSLHSVPWGEQYF. In DNA form, the CDR3 reads TGTGCCAGCAGCTCCCTTCATTCGGTCCCCTGGGGGGAGCAGTACTTC. This sequence joins TRBV11-2 and TRBJ2-5, with D possibly matching TRBD2 (6 bases). V gave up 4 bases and J gave up 11 bases, with 26 bases separating them. CDR1 and CDR2 from the germline V gene are SGHAT and FQNNGV. The CDR3 spans 16 residues. The variable domain in full, completed from reference TRBV11-2 and TRBJ2-5, reads EAGVAQSPRYKIIEKRQSVAFWCNPISGHATLYWYQQILGQGPKLLIQFQNNGVVDDSQLPKDRFSAERLKGVDSTLKIQPAKLEDSAVYLCASSSLHSVPWGEQYFGPGTRLLVL.

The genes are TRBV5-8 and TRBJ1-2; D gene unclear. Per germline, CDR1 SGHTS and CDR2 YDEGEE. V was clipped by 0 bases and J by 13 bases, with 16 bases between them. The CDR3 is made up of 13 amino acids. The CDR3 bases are TGTGCCAGCAGCTTGGCCCTCAGCGGAGGTGCCACCTTC. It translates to CASSLALSGGATF.

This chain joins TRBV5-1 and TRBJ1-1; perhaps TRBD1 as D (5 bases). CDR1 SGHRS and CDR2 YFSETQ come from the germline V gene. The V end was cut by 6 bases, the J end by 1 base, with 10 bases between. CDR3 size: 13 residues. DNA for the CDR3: TGCGCCAGCACCATTCAGGGGAACACTGAAGCTTTCTTT. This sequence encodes CASTIQGNTEAFF.

Here the CDR3 reads CASSISAGQDYEQYF. For the CDR3, the DNA is TGTGCCAGTAGTATATCAGCGGGCCAAGACTACGAGCAGTACTTC. The chain carries TRBV19 and TRBJ2-7; D might be TRBD2 (6 bases). V was clipped by 2 bases and J by 3 bases, with 14 bases between them. The CDR3 contains 15 residues. Germline CDR1 LNHDA, CDR2 SQIVND (reference sequence).

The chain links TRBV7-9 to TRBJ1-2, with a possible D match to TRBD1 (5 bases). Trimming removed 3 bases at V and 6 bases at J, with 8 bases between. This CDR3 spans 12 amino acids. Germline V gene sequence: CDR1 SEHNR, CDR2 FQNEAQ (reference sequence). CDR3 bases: TGTGCCAGCAGCTTTCAGGGCGATGGCTACACCTTC. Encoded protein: CASSFQGDGYTF.

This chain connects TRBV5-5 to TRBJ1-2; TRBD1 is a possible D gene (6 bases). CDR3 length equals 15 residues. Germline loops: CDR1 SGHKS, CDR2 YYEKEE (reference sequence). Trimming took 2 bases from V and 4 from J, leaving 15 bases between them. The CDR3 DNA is TGTGCCAGCAGCTTTCTGTCCCAGGGGCTCTATGGCTACACCTTC. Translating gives CASSFLSQGLYGYTF.

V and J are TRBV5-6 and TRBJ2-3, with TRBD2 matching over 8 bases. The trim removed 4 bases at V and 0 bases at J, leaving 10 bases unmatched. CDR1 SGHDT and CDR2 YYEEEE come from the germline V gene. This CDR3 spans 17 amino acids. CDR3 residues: CASSPWGSGTSTDTQYF. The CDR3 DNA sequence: TGTGCCAGCAGCCCCTGGGGTAGCGGGACTAGCACAGATACGCAGTATTTT. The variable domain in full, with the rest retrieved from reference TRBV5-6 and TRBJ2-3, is DAGVTQSPTHLIKTRGQQVTLRCSPKSGHDTVSWYQQALGQGPQFIFQYYEEEERQRGNFPDRFSGHQFPNYSSELNVNALLLGDSALYLCASSPWGSGTSTDTQYFGPGTRLTVL.

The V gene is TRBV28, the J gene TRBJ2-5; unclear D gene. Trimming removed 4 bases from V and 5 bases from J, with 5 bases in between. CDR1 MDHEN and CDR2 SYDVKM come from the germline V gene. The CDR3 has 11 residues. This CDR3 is CASSSEETQYF. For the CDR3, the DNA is TGTGCCAGCAGTTCTGAGGAGACCCAGTACTTC.

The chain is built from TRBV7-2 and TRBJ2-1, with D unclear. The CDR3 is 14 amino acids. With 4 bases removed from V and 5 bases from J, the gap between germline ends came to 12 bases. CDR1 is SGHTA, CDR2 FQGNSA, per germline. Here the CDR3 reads CASSSPLYNNEQFF. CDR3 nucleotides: TGTGCCAGCAGCTCCCCCTTGTATAACAATGAGCAGTTCTTC.

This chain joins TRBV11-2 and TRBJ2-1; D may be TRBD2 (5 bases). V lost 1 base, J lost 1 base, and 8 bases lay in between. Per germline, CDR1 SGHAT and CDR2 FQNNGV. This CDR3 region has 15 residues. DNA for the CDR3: TGTGCCAGCAGCTTAGTCCAGCGGTCCTACAATGAGCAGTTCTTC. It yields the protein CASSLVQRSYNEQFF.

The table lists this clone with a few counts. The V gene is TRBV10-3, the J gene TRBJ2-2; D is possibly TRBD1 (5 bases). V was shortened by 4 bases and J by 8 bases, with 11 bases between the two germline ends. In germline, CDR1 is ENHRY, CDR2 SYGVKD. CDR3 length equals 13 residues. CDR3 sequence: CAISGMGPGELFF. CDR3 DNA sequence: TGTGCCATCAGTGGTATGGGGCCGGGGGAGCTGTTTTTT.

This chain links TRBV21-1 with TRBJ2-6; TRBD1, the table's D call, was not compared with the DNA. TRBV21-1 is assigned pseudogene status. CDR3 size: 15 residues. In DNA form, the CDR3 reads TGTGCCAGCAGCGACACGGCGTCTGGGGCCAACGTCCTGACTTTC. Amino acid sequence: CASSDTASGANVLTF.

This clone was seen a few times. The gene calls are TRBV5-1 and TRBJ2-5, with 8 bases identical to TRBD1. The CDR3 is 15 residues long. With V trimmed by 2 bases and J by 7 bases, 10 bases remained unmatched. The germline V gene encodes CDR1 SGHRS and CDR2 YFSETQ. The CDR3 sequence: CASSFPDRDEGTQYF. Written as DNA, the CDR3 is TGCGCCAGCAGCTTCCCGGACAGGGATGAAGGGACCCAGTACTTC. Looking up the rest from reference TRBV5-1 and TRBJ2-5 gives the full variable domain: KAGVTQTPRYLIKTRGQQVTLSCSPISGHRSVSWYQQTPGQGLQFLFEYFSETQRNKGNFPGRFSGRQFSNSRSEMNVSTLELGDSALYLCASSFPDRDEGTQYFGPGTRLLVL.

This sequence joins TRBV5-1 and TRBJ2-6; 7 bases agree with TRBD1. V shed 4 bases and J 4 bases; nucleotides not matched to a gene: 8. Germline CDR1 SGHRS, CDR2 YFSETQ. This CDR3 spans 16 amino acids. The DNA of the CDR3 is TGCGCCAGCAGCGACTTACAGGGGTACGGGGCCAACGTCCTGACTTTC. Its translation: CASSDLQGYGANVLTF.